This entry lists 6 T cell receptor beta chains sequenced from one sample in a study of T cells expressing NK-cell markers. Reanalyzing the 5' RACE reads, TCRdb keeps one entry per CDR3 protein, without DNA. The sample has just under 7,500 distinct CDR3 sequences. The sequenced sample was blood T cells: a sorted CD56 or NKG2C T cell subset, CD4+ or CD8+ T cells, or bulk PBMC T cells (not recorded which). The receptors were sampled from a man aged 18 to 69 in good health.

The rearrangement uses TRBV4-1 and TRBJ2-2; absent DNA, TCRdb's TRBD1 call cannot be checked. The germline CDR1 and CDR2 sequences are MGHRA and YSYEKL. The CDR3 length is 16 residues. The CDR3: CASSQLGQGDTGELFF.

CDR3 protein: CASSVGGVSYEQYF. The V call is TRBV9, the J call TRBJ2-7. CDR3 length: 14 amino acids. Germline CDR1 reads SGDLS; CDR2 reads YYNGEE.

The chain uses TRBV6-4 and TRBJ2-2; TCRdb calls TRBD1, which cannot be checked without DNA. Germline V gives CDR1 MRHNA, CDR2 SNTAGT. The CDR3 totals 14 residues. The CDR3 sequence is CASSGDTNTGELFF.

The chain employs TRBV2 and TRBJ1-6; the TCRdb call, TRBD1, lacks DNA for checking. The CDR3 contains 15 residues. Germline V gene sequence: CDR1 SNHLY, CDR2 FYNNEI. The CDR3 loop is CASSVWNDRNSPLHF.

Its frequency marks this clonotype as large. The J gene is TRBJ2-7, the V gene TRBV2; TCRdb's D gene call, TRBD2, goes unchecked for lack of DNA. The germline gives CDR1 SNHLY, CDR2 FYNNEI. The CDR3 is made up of 14 amino acids. CDR3 in amino acids: CASSEGGGGYEQYF.

The V call is TRBV20-1, the J call TRBJ2-3; TCRdb reports TRBD1, a call that lacks DNA to check it against. Per germline, CDR1 DFQATT and CDR2 SNEGSKA (reference sequence). This CDR3 is 15 amino acids long. CDR3: CSAITGTGETDTQYF.